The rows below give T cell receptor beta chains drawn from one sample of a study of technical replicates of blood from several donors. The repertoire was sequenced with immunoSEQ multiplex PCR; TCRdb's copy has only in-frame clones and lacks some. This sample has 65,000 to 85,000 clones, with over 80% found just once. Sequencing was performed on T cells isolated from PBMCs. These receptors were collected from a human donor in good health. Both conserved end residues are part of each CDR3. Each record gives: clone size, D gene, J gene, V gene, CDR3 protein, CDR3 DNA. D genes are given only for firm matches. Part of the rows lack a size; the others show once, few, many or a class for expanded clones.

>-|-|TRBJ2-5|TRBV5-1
CASSNPSDQETQYF
TGCGCCAGCAGCAACCCTTCGGACCAAGAGACCCAGTACTTC
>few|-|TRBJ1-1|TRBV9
CASSATGIGTEAFF
TGTGCCAGCAGCGCCACAGGTATCGGCACTGAAGCTTTCTTT
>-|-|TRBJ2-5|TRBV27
CASSLWAGAGETQYF
TGTGCCAGCAGTTTATGGGCAGGGGCGGGAGAGACCCAGTACTTC
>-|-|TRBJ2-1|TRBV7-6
CASSSVLWTKTYNEQFF
TGTGCCAGCAGTTCAGTTTTGTGGACAAAGACCTACAATGAGCAGTTCTTC
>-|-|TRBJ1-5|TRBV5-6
CASSLGRGNQPQHF
TGTGCCAGCAGCTTGGGGCGGGGCAATCAGCCCCAGCATTTT
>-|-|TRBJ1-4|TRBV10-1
CASNRGPGEKLFF
TGCGCCAGCAATCGAGGGCCGGGGGAAAAACTGTTTTTT
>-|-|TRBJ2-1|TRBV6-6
CASSYGQKNNEQFF
TGTGCCAGCAGTTATGGTCAGAAAAACAATGAGCAGTTCTTC
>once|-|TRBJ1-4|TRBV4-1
CASNQAGGLGEKLFF
TGCGCCAGCAACCAAGCGGGGGGGTTGGGTGAAAAACTGTTTTTT
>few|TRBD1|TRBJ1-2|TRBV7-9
CASSLVPGGYGYTF
TGTGCCAGCAGCTTAGTCCCAGGGGGCTATGGCTACACCTTC
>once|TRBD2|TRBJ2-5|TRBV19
CASSITSGGNGETQYF
TGTGCCAGTAGTATTACTAGCGGGGGTAACGGGGAGACCCAGTACTTC
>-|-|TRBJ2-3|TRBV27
CASRPRSFTSTDTQYF
TGTGCCAGCAGACCCCGATCCTTTACTAGCACAGATACGCAGTATTTT
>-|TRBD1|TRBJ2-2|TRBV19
CASSTGGNTGELFF
TGTGCCAGTTCAACAGGGGGCAACACCGGGGAGCTGTTTTTT
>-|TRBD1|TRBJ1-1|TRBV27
CASSRDRGRTEAFF
TGTGCCAGCAGCCGGGACAGGGGGCGGACTGAAGCTTTCTTT
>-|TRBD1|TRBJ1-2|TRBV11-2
CASSLGQGKTYGYTF
TGTGCCAGCAGCCTGGGACAGGGAAAAACCTATGGCTACACCTTC
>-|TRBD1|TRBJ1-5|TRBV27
CASSESPGTALNQPQHF
TGTGCCAGCAGTGAATCCCCCGGGACAGCCTTGAATCAGCCCCAGCATTTT
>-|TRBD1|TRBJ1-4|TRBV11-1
CASSLAGQENEKLFF
TGTGCCAGCAGCTTAGCGGGACAGGAGAATGAAAAACTGTTTTTT
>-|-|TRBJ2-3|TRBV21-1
CARLAGGVVGTDTQYF
TGTGCCAGACTAGCGGGGGGAGTAGTAGGCACAGATACGCAGTATTTT
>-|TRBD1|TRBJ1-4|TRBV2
CASLQGATNEKLFF
TGTGCCAGCCTACAGGGGGCAACTAATGAAAAACTGTTTTTT
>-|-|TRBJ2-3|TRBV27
CASSIRPLQGTDTQYF
TGTGCCAGCAGTATTAGGCCCCTACAGGGCACAGATACGCAGTATTTT
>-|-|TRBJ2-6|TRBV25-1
CASSESGETGANVLTF
TGTGCCAGCAGTGAATCGGGGGAGACCGGGGCCAACGTCCTGACTTTC
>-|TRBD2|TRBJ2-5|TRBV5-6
CASSTSGSETQYF
TGTGCCAGCAGCACGAGCGGGAGTGAGACCCAGTACTTC
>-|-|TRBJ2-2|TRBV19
CASSIMFSGAGELFF
TGTGCCAGTAGTATCATGTTTTCAGGGGCCGGGGAGCTGTTTTTT
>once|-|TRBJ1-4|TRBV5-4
CASSLGQPTNEKLFF
TGTGCCAGCAGCTTGGGACAGCCAACTAATGAAAAACTGTTTTTT
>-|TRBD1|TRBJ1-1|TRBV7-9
CASRPGGTEAFF
TGTGCCAGCAGACCAGGGGGGACTGAAGCTTTCTTT
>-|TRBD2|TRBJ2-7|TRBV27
CASSPASGTFYEQYF
TGTGCCAGCAGTCCGGCTAGCGGGACATTCTACGAGCAGTACTTC
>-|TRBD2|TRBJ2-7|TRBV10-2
CASTSGSSYEQYF
TGCGCCAGCACTAGCGGGAGCTCCTACGAGCAGTACTTC
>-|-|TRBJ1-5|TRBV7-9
CASSKTDSNQPQHF
TGTGCCAGCAGCAAGACAGATAGCAATCAGCCCCAGCATTTT
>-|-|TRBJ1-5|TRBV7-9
CASSRTLTGAFDNQPQHF
TGTGCCAGCAGCCGCACTCTGACAGGCGCATTCGACAATCAGCCCCAGCATTTT
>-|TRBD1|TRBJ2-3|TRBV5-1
CASRDRDRGLVADTQYF
TGCGCCAGCAGGGATCGGGACAGGGGGCTGGTCGCAGATACGCAGTATTTT
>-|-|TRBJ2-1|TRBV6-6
CASSYSGAHNEQFF
TGTGCCAGCAGTTACTCGGGGGCCCACAATGAGCAGTTCTTC
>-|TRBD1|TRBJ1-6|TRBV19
CASSIVGGGGSPPHF
TGTGCCAGTAGTATTGTAGGAGGGGGCGGTTCCCCCCCCCACTTT
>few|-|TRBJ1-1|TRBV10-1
CASSENRNTEAFF
TGCGCCAGCAGTGAGAACAGGAACACTGAAGCTTTCTTT
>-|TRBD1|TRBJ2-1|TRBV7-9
CASSFAGGDEQFF
TGTGCCAGCAGCTTCGCAGGGGGCGATGAGCAGTTCTTC
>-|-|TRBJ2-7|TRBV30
CACHEGVTPYEQYF
TGTGCCTGTCACGAGGGAGTGACACCCTACGAGCAGTACTTC
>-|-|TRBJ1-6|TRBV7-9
CASSLIRQSTYNSPLHF
TGTGCCAGCAGCTTAATACGACAATCGACCTATAATTCACCCCTCCACTTT
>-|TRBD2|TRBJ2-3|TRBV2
CASSEAGRLAADTQYF
TGTGCCAGCAGTGAAGCCGGCCGACTAGCGGCAGATACGCAGTATTTT
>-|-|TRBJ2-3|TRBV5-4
CASSLAFAQYF
TGTGCCAGCAGCTTGGCGTTTGCGCAGTATTTT
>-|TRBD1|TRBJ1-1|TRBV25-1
CASSRSRAGQGSTEAFF
TGTGCCAGCTCCCGAAGTAGGGCGGGACAGGGGAGTACTGAAGCTTTCTTT
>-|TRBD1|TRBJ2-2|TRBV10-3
CAIRATGVGNTGELFF
TGTGCCATCAGGGCTACAGGGGTTGGGAACACCGGGGAGCTGTTTTTT
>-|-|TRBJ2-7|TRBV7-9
CASSLEHGIASYEQYF
TGTGCCAGCAGCTTGGAACACGGGATAGCATCCTACGAGCAGTACTTC
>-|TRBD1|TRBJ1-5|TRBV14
CASSQARTGWYQPQHF
TGTGCCAGCAGCCAAGCCCGGACAGGGTGGTATCAGCCCCAGCATTTT
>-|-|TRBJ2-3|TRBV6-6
CASSYSRVDTQYF
TGTGCCAGCAGTTACTCGAGGGTAGATACGCAGTATTTT
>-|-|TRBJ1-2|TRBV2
CASIGTLYGYTF
TGTGCCAGCATAGGGACACTCTATGGCTACACCTTC
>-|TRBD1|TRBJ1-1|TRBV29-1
CSVGDRSTEAFF
TGCAGCGTTGGGGACAGGTCCACTGAAGCTTTCTTT
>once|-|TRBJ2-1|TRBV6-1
CASRDSVYNEQFF
TGTGCCAGCAGGGACAGCGTATACAATGAGCAGTTCTTC
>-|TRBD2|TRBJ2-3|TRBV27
CASRAGGPPDTQYF
TGTGCCAGCCGAGCGGGAGGCCCCCCAGATACGCAGTATTTT
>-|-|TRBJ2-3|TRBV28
CASSLGGAKIDTQYF
TGTGCCAGCAGTTTAGGAGGGGCCAAGATTGATACGCAGTATTTT
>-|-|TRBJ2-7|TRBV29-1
CSVEEGVGEQYF
TGCAGCGTTGAGGAGGGCGTGGGCGAGCAGTACTTC